The T cell receptor (beta chain) described here comes from a study of neurological immune-mediated disorders. In every sequencing run, more than 170 million TCR-beta sequences were generated from 15-18 subjects. TCRdb re-called the 5' RACE reads through MiXCR, storing one row per CDR3 protein. This sample has more than 75,000 distinct CDR3 sequences, with roughly 4.8% found just once. This clonotype has a count of ten or more. This receptor was taken from a woman younger than 45 with multiple sclerosis. The specimen was PBMCs.

CDR3 coding DNA: TGTGCCAGCAGCCAGGGTGTGGGCTACGAGCAGTACTTC. Protein product: CASSQGVGYEQYF. V gene TRBV14 combines with J gene TRBJ2-7; D is unresolved. The CDR3 sequence is 13 residues long. The germline V gene has CDR1 SGHDN and CDR2 FVKESK. Trimming pared 3 bases from V and 3 bases from J, leaving 9 bases between.